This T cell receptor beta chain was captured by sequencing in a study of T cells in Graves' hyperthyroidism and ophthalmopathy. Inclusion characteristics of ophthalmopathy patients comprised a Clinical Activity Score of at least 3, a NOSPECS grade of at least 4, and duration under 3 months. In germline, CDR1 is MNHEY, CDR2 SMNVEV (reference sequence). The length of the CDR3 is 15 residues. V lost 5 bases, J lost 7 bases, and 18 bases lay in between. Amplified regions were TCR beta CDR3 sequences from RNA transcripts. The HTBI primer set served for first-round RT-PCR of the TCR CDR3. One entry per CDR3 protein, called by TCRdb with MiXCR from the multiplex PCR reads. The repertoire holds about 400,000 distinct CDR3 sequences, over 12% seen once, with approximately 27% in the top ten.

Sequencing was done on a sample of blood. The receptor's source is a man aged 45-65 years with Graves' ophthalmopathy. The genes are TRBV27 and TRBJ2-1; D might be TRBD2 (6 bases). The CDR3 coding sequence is TGTGCCAGCAGTATGTCTCGCGGAGGGCCGAATGAGCAGTTCTTC. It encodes CASSMSRGGPNEQFF.